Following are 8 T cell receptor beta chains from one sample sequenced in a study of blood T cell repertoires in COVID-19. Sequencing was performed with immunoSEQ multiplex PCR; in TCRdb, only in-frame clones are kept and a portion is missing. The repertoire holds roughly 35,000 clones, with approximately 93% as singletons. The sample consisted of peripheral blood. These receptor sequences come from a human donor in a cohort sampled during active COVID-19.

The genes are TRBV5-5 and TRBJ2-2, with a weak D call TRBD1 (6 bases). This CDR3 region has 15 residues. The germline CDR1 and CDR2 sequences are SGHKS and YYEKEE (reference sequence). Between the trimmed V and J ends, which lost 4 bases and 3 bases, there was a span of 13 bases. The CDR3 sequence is CASSTPYRDTGELFF. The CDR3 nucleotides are TGTGCCAGCAGCACACCTTACAGGGACACCGGGGAGCTGTTTTTT.

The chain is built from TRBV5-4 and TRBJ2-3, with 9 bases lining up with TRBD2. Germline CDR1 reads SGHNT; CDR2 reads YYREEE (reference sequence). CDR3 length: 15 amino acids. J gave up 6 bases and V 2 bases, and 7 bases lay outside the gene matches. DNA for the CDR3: TGTGCCAGCAGCTTTGGCGGGGGGGCCGAGGATACGCAGTATTTT. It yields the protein CASSFGGGAEDTQYF. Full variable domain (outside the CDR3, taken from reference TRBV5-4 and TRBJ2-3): ETGVTQSPTHLIKTRGQQVTLRCSSQSGHNTVSWYQQALGQGPQFIFQYYREEENGRGNFPPRFSGLQFPNYSSELNVNALELDDSALYLCASSFGGGAEDTQYFGPGTRLTVL.

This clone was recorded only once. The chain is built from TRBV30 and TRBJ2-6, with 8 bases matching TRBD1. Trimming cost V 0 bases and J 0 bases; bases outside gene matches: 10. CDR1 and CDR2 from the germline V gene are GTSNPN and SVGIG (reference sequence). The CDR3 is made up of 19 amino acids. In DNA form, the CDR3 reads TGTGCCTGGAGTGTACAGGGGCAGGGGGCCTTCTCTGGGGCCAACGTCCTGACTTTC. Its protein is CAWSVQGQGAFSGANVLTF.

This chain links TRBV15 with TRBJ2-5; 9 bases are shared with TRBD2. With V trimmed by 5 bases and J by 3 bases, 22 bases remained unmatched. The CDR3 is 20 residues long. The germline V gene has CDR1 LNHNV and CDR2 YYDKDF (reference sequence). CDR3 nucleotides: TGTGCCACCAGCTTGTATCCCGATGTAGCGGGGGCTAAACCCAAAGAGACCCAGTACTTC. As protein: CATSLYPDVAGAKPKETQYF.

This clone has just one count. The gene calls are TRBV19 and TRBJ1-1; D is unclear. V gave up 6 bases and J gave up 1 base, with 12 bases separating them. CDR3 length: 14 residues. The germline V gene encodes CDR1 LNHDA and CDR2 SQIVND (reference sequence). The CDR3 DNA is TGTGCCAGTAGCCCGGACTTTCAGAACACTGAAGCTTTCTTT. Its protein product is CASSPDFQNTEAFF.

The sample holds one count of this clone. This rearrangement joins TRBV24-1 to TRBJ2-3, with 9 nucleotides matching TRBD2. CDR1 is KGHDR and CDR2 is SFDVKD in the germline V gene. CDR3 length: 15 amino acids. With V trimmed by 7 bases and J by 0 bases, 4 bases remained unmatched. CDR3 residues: CATSLGLASTDTQYF. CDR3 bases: TGTGCCACCAGCCTAGGACTAGCGAGCACAGATACGCAGTATTTT.

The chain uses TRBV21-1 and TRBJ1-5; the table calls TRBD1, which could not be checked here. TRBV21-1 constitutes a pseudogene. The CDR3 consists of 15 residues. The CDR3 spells CASSPSDRGNQPQHF. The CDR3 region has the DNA TGTGCCAGCAGCCCCTCCGACAGGGGCAATCAGCCCCAGCATTTT.

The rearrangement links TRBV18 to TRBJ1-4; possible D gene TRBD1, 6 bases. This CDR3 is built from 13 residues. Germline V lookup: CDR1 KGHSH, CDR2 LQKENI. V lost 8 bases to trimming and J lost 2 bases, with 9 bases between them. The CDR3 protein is CASRRGTNEKLFF. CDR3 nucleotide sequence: TGTGCCAGCCGCAGGGGTACTAATGAAAAACTGTTTTTT.